Given below is one TCR beta chain in context. The sample belongs to a study of cytomegalovirus exposure and HLA in healthy donors. This CDR3 is 12 amino acids long. The V gene lost 2 bases and the J gene lost 3 bases, with 5 bases spanning the gap. The germline V gene has CDR1 LNHDA and CDR2 SQIVND (reference sequence). Researchers ran the PCR with 60 Vbeta and 13 Jbeta primers. Profiling relied on immunoSEQ multiplex PCR, and the TCRdb table lists in-frame clones only, not all of them. This sample has about 130,000 clones, with approximately 83% found just once. The clonotype comes from a woman in her thirties or forties in good health and CMV-seropositive. What was sequenced was PBMCs. The V gene is TRBV19, the J gene TRBJ2-7; D not resolved. CDR3 nucleotide sequence: TGTGCCAGTAGTATATACGGCTACGAGCAGTACTTC. Its translation: CASSIYGYEQYF.